This record looks at one T cell receptor beta chain sequence and its context. What it binds is not known. Clones were sequenced by immunoSEQ multiplex PCR, and TCRdb holds only the in-frame ones, with some missing. The repertoire has under 300,000 clones, 65% to 90% of them found once; the top ten carry less than 1.2%. Germline-derived CDR1 and CDR2 are SNHLY and FYNNEI. Trimming removed 7 bases from V and 1 base from J; junction bases left unmatched: 3. This CDR3 is built from 14 residues. Separation from the approximately 720-subject first cohort characterized the roughly 110-subject validation cohort, to which the donors belonged. This record belongs to a study of cytomegalovirus exposure and HLA in healthy donors. Study findings and constraints: It was reported that the classifier diagnosed cytomegalovirus status with high specificity and sensitivity in both the original and validation cohorts. Rarity characterized most TCR sequences, yet some public TCRs appeared in many donors.

The chain recombines TRBV2 with TRBJ2-2; TRBD1 matches at 7 bases. The sequence derives from a woman aged 18-29 years in good health and CMV-seronegative. The sequencing sample was made of PBMCs. The CDR3 spells CASKGQMNTGELFF. The CDR3 nucleotides read TGTGCCAGCAAGGGACAGATGAACACCGGGGAGCTGTTTTTT.